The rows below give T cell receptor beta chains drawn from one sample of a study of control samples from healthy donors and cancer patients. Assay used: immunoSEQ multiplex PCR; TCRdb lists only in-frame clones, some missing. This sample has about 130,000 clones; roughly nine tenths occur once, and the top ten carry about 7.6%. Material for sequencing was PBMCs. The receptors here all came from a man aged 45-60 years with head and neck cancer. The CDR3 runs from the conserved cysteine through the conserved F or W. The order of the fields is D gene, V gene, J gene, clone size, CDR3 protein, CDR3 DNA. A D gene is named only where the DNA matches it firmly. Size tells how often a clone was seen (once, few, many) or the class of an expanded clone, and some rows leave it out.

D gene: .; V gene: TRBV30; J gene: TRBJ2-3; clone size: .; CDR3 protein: CAWSGGTSNTDTQYF; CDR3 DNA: TGTGCCTGGAGTGGAGGGACTTCTAACACAGATACGCAGTATTTT
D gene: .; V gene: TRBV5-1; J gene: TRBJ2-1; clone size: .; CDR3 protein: CASSQDWISDEQFF; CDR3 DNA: TGCGCCAGCAGCCAAGACTGGATAAGCGATGAGCAGTTCTTC
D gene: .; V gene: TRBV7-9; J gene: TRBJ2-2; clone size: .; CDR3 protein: CASSLERTGELFF; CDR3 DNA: TGTGCCAGCAGCTTAGAGAGGACCGGGGAGCTGTTTTTT
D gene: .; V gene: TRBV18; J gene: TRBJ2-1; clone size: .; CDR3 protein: CASSPGLDNEQFF; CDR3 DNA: TGTGCCAGCTCACCCGGACTCGACAATGAGCAGTTCTTC
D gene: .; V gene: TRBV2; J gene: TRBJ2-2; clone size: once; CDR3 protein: CASSGTGELFF; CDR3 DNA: TGTGCCAGCAGTGGCACAGGGGAGCTGTTTTTT
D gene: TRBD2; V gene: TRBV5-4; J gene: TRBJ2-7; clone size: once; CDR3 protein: CASSLESGGAYEQYF; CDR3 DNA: TGTGCCAGCAGCTTAGAGAGCGGGGGAGCCTACGAGCAGTACTTC
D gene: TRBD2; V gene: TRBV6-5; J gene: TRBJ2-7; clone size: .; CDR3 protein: CASSYSGTDEQYF; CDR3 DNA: TGTGCCAGCAGTTACAGCGGGACCGACGAGCAGTACTTC
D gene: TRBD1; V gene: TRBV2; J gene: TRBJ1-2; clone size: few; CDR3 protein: CPTKKTRDYGQANYGYTF; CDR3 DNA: TGTCCCACAAAAAAAACACGCGACTATGGACAGGCAAACTATGGCTACACCTTC
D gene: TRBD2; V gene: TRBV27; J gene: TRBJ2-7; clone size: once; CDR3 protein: CASSSMTSGRIGSYEQYF; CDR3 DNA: TGTGCCAGCAGTTCGATGACTAGCGGGAGGATAGGGTCGTACGAGCAGTACTTC
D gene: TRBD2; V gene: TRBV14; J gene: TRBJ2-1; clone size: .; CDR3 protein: CASSHVRTSGRAYNEQFF; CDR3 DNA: TGTGCCAGCAGCCATGTGAGGACTAGCGGGAGGGCTTACAATGAGCAGTTCTTC
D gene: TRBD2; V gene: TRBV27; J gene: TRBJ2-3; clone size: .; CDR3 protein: CASSLPPGLAGTDTQYF; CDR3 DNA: TGTGCCAGCAGTTTACCTCCCGGACTAGCGGGTACAGATACGCAGTATTTT
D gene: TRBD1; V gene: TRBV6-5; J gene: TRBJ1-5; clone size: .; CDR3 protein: CASKDRGLVQPQHF; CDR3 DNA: TGTGCCAGCAAGGACAGGGGGTTGGTTCAGCCCCAGCATTTT
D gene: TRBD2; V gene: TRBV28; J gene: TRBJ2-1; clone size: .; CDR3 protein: CASSASGTRDGNEQFF; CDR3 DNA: TGTGCCAGCAGTGCCAGTGGGACTAGAGATGGCAATGAGCAGTTCTTC
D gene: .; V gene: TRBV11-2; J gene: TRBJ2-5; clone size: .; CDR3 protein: CASSGGLETQYF; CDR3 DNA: TGTGCCAGCAGCGGAGGGTTAGAGACCCAGTACTTC
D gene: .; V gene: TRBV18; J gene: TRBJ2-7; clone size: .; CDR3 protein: CASSPELPYEQYF; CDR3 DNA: TGTGCCAGCTCACCAGAGCTCCCCTACGAGCAGTACTTC
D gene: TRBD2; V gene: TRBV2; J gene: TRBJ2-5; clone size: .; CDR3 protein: CASSLPGGAETQYF; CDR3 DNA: TGTGCCAGCTCCCTCCCGGGGGGGGCGGAGACCCAGTACTTC
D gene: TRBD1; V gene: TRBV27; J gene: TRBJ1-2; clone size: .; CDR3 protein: CASSLWSQTGTYGYTF; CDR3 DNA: TGTGCCAGCAGTTTGTGGTCACAGACAGGGACGTATGGCTACACCTTC
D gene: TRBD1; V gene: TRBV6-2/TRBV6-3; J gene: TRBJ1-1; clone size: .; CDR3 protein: CASSLDSGQPNMNTEAFF; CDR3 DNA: TGTGCCAGCAGTCTCGATTCGGGACAGCCCAATATGAACACTGAAGCTTTCTTT
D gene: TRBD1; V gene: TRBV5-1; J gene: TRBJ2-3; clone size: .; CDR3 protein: CASAPAGTGGEVSTDTQYF; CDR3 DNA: TGCGCCAGCGCTCCAGCCGGGACAGGGGGCGAAGTTAGCACAGATACGCAGTATTTT
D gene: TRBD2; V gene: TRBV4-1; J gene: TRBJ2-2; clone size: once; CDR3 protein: CASSLLGTSGIVAGELFF; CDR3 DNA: TGCGCCAGCAGCCTCCTAGGGACTAGCGGGATAGTGGCCGGGGAGCTGTTTTTT
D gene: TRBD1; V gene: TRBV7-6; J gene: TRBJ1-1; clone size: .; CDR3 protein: CASSLQGDTEAFF; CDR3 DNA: TGTGCCAGCAGCTTACAGGGGGACACTGAAGCTTTCTTT
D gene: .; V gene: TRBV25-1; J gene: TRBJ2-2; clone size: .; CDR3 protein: CASSDPSMGAWGTGELFF; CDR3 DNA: TGTGCCAGCAGTGACCCTTCTATGGGCGCTTGGGGCACCGGGGAGCTGTTTTTT
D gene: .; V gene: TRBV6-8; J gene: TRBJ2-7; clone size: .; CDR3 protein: CARVGSGSTRCYEQYF; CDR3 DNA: TGTGCCAGAGTCGGATCGGGGTCTACGAGGTGCTACGAGCAGTACTTC
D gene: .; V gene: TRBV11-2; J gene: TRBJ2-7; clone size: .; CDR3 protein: CASSLRYYEQYF; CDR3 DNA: TGTGCCAGCAGCCTCAGATACTACGAGCAGTACTTC
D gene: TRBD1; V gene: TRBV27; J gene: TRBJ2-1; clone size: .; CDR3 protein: CASSYIGGTGGRNEQFF; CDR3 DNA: TGTGCCAGCAGTTATATAGGGGGGACAGGGGGCCGGAATGAGCAGTTCTTC
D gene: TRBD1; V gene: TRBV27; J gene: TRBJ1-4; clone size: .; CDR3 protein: CASTSGGATNEKLFF; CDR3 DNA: TGTGCCAGCACCTCAGGGGGAGCAACTAATGAAAAACTGTTTTTT
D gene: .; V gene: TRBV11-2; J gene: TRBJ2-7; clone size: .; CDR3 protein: CASSLHPEGEQYF; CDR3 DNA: TGTGCCAGCAGCTTACACCCCGAGGGGGAGCAGTACTTC
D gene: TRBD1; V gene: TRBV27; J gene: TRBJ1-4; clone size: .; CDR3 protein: CASSLEGTGEEKLFF; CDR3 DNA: TGTGCCAGCAGTTTAGAAGGGACAGGGGAGGAAAAACTGTTTTTT
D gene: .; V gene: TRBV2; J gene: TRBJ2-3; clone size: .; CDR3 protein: CASSEAPGPGTQYF; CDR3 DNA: TGTGCCAGCAGTGAAGCCCCCGGCCCGGGTACGCAGTATTTT
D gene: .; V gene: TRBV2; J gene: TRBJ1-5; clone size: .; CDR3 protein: CASSDPGYNQPQHF; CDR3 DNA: TGTGCCAGCAGTGATCCAGGCTACAATCAGCCCCAGCATTTT
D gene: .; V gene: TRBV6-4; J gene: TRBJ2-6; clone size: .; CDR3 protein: CASRRTGANVLTF; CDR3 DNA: TGTGCCAGCAGAAGGACTGGGGCCAACGTCCTGACTTTC
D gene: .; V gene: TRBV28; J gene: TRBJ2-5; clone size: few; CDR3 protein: CASSSPQGSLPQYF; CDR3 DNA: TGTGCCAGCAGTTCCCCTCAGGGGTCCCTCCCCCAGTACTTC
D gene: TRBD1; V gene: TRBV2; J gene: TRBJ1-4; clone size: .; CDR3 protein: CASNLQGVTNEKLFF; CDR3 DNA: TGTGCCAGCAACCTACAGGGGGTGACTAATGAAAAACTGTTTTTT
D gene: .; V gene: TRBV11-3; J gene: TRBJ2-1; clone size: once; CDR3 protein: CASRTGPSGEQFF; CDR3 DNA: TGTGCCAGCAGGACGGGACCCAGCGGTGAGCAGTTCTTC